This T cell receptor (beta chain) comes out of a study of cytomegalovirus exposure and HLA in healthy donors. For the study at large: From donors who were HLA-typed, an early data release held around 80 million unique TCRs. Study results and caveats: Later examination showed HLA-associated TCR beta chains had greater clonal expansion than equally common others. The majority of CMV-associated TCR beta chains were reported as apparently HLA-restricted in a later analysis. A later analysis reported that several of the most significant clusters appeared to be linked to common viral pathogens, among them Epstein-Barr virus.

60 Vbeta and 13 Jbeta primers were used in PCR. The method was immunoSEQ multiplex PCR; TCRdb's version includes in-frame clones alone and lacks a portion of them. The table has under 250,000 clones, approximately 88% seen once. This clone appeared a single time. What it recognizes is unknown. The junction had 1 base not matched to a gene; V was cut back by 4 bases and J by 1 base. Per the germline V gene, CDR1 is SEHNR and CDR2 is FQNEAQ (reference sequence). This CDR3 region has 14 residues. The chain carries TRBV7-9 and TRBJ1-1; TRBD1 matches 9 bases. Sequencing used PBMCs. This TCR was recovered from a boy under 10 years old in good health and CMV-seronegative. The CDR3 nucleotides read TGTGCCAGCAGCTCGGGACAGGGGAACACTGAAGCTTTCTTT. It encodes CASSSGQGNTEAFF.